These 4 T cell receptor beta chains were sequenced from one sample in a study of OX40 agonist ivuxolimab in advanced cancers. Only in-frame clones appear in the TCRdb table, and some are missing; sequencing was by immunoSEQ multiplex PCR. The sample consists of about 80,000 clones, roughly 91% of them appearing once. This specimen consisted of CD4+ or CD8+ T cells sorted from blood, obtained in a trial of the OX40 agonist ivuxolimab. Receptors originate from an adult with an advanced solid tumor such as melanoma, head and neck, liver or kidney cancer.

The chain combines TRBV4-1 with TRBJ2-3; 9 nucleotides align to TRBD2. Germline assignment: CDR1 MGHRA and CDR2 YSYEKL. The CDR3 length is 16 residues. The junction had 3 bases not matched to a gene; V was cut back by 1 base and J by 1 base. The CDR3 is CASSQVTSGRTDTQYF. The CDR3, as DNA: TGCGCCAGCAGCCAAGTGACTAGCGGTCGCACAGATACGCAGTATTTT.

The J gene is TRBJ1-1, the V gene TRBV28, with D possibly being TRBD1 (5 bases). The CDR3 consists of 15 residues. V lost 1 base to trimming and J lost 6 bases, with 15 bases between them. Looked up from germline, CDR1 is MDHEN and CDR2 is SYDVKM. The chain's CDR3 is CASSLFGGKLSEAFF. CDR3 nucleotide sequence: TGTGCCAGCAGTTTATTTGGGGGAAAACTCTCTGAAGCTTTCTTT.

This clone showed up just once. The V and J genes are TRBV9 and TRBJ2-2, with D perhaps matching TRBD1 or TRBD2 (5 bases each). CDR3 length equals 16 residues. V lost 3 bases and J 4 bases, leaving 16 bases between the germline ends. CDR1 and CDR2 (germline): SGDLS, YYNGEE. CDR3 bases: TGTGCCAGCAGCGCAACTACCGGGACCGCCACCGGGGAGCTGTTTTTT. Protein sequence: CASSATTGTATGELFF.

The rearrangement joins TRBV5-1 to TRBJ1-5; 11 bases align to TRBD1. The CDR3 loop spans 15 amino acids. With V trimmed by 4 bases and J by 7 bases, 7 bases remained unmatched. Germline V gene data show CDR1 as SGHRS and CDR2 as YFSETQ. For the CDR3, the DNA is TGCGCCAGCAGCCCCTACGGACAGGGGGCGCAGCCCCAGCATTTT. Its translation is CASSPYGQGAQPQHF.